The 21 T cell receptor beta chains in this list originate from one sample, sequenced in a study of cytomegalovirus exposure and HLA in healthy donors. Primers included in the PCR were 60 Vbeta and 13 Jbeta primers. Repertoires were generated with immunoSEQ multiplex PCR, while TCRdb's copy carries only in-frame clones and drops some. The table lists some 140,000 clones, 70% to 80% of them singletons. The sequenced sample consisted of PBMCs. These receptor sequences come from a female donor in good health and CMV-seronegative.

V and J are TRBV18 and TRBJ1-2; D not certain. Trimming removed 0 bases at V and 9 bases at J, with 14 bases between. Germline CDR1 reads KGHSH; CDR2 reads LQKENI. CDR3 length: 14 amino acids. CDR3 in DNA: TGTGCCAGCTCACCACCTGTGACAACCGTAAGCTACACCTTC. It yields the protein CASSPPVTTVSYTF. Based on the CDR3 plus reference TRBV18 and TRBJ1-2, the full variable domain is NAGVMQNPRHLVRRRGQEARLRCSPMKGHSHVYWYRQLPEEGLKFMVYLQKENIIDESGMPKERFSAEFPKEGPSILRIQQVVRGDSAAYFCASSPPVTTVSYTFGSGTRLTVV.

The CDR3 DNA reads as TGTGCCTGGAGTGTACAGGCTGGTCAGCCCCAGCATTTT. It encodes CAWSVQAGQPQHF. J is TRBJ1-5 and V is TRBV30, with a weak D call TRBD1 (5 bases). V lost 0 bases, J lost 6 bases, and 9 bases lay in between. In germline, CDR1 is GTSNPN, CDR2 SVGIG (reference sequence). This CDR3 region has 13 residues. Full variable domain (missing parts from reference TRBV30 and TRBJ1-5): SQTIHQWPATLVQPVGSPLSLECTVEGTSNPNLYWYRQAAGRGLQLLFYSVGIGQISSEVPQNLSASRPQDRQFILSSKKLLLSDSGFYLCAWSVQAGQPQHFGDGTRLSIL.

The V gene is TRBV11-2, the J gene TRBJ1-2; D call uncertain. Trimming took off 0 bases at V and 2 bases at J, with 16 bases between the two ends. The germline gives CDR1 SGHAT, CDR2 FQNNGV. The CDR3 has 17 amino acids. The CDR3 protein is CASSLDPISGLNYGYTF. Here the CDR3 DNA reads TGTGCCAGCAGCTTAGATCCTATTTCGGGTTTAAACTATGGCTACACCTTC.

In its sample, this clone was seen a few times. The chain combines TRBV2 with TRBJ1-1, with D unresolved. Per germline, CDR1 SNHLY and CDR2 FYNNEI. V was shortened by 3 bases and J by 1 base, with 9 bases between the two germline ends. CDR3 length equals 14 residues. The CDR3 nucleotides read TGTGCCAGCAGTGAGCGGCAGAAGAACACTGAAGCTTTCTTT. This sequence encodes CASSERQKNTEAFF.

The chain carries TRBV27 and TRBJ2-5, with 7 positions matching TRBD1. After removal of 3 bases from V and 2 bases from J, the junction contained 9 bases not matched to a gene. The length of the CDR3 is 16 residues. Germline-derived CDR1 and CDR2 are MNHEY and SMNVEV (reference sequence). The CDR3: CASSFRGNRVQETQYF. For the CDR3, the DNA is TGTGCCAGCAGTTTCAGGGGGAATCGGGTACAAGAGACCCAGTACTTC.

The CDR3 here is CASSLRLAGSTDTQYF. In nucleotides, the CDR3 is TGTGCCAGCAGCTTAAGACTAGCGGGTAGCACAGATACGCAGTATTTT. The chain joins TRBV7-8 to TRBJ2-3; TRBD2 matches at 10 bases. The length of the CDR3 is 16 residues. The germline V gene encodes CDR1 SGHVS and CDR2 FQNEAQ. Unmatched junction bases numbered 2, after V lost 2 bases and J lost 0 bases.

This clone was detected once. The chain uses TRBV6-6 and TRBJ1-4; tentatively, D is TRBD1 (5 bases). CDR1 is MNHNY, CDR2 SVGAGI, per germline (reference sequence). Trimming pared 2 bases from V and 6 bases from J, leaving 16 bases between. This CDR3 is 16 amino acids long. In DNA, the CDR3 is TGTGCCAGCAGTTACCTTAGCGGGGCGGACGATGAAAAACTGTTTTTT. Its translation is CASSYLSGADDEKLFF.

The V and J genes are TRBV19 and TRBJ1-1; the D gene is possibly TRBD1 (5 bases). CDR1 is LNHDA and CDR2 is SQIVND in the germline V gene (reference sequence). V gave up 2 bases and J gave up 4 bases, with 11 bases separating them. The CDR3 sequence is 14 residues long. CDR3 residues: CASSIQGLTTEAFF. The CDR3 bases are TGTGCCAGTAGTATACAGGGATTGACCACTGAAGCTTTCTTT.

The chain employs TRBV30 and TRBJ2-3, with D perhaps TRBD1 (6 bases). CDR1 GTSNPN and CDR2 SVGIG come from the germline V gene (reference sequence). The CDR3 consists of 14 residues. V was trimmed by 1 base and J by 4 bases, leaving 12 bases between them. The CDR3 sequence: CAWSAKRTADTQYF. The CDR3 coding sequence is TGTGCCTGGAGTGCAAAAAGGACAGCAGATACGCAGTATTTT.

This clone was observed a few times. The chain has TRBV5-1 and TRBJ1-1; D is possibly TRBD1 (6 bases). The CDR3 totals 14 residues. V lost 7 bases and J lost 5, with 18 bases in between. Germline CDR1 reads SGHRS; CDR2 reads YFSETQ. CDR3 DNA: TGCGCCAGCCGAAGGGGCAGGGGTGATACTGAAGCTTTCTTT. Translation gives CASRRGRGDTEAFF.

The chain carries TRBV5-8 and TRBJ2-7; tentative D call: TRBD2 (6 bases). The CDR3 loop spans 15 amino acids. Trimming removed 0 bases at V and 5 bases at J, with 15 bases between. Germline V gene sequence: CDR1 SGHTS, CDR2 YDEGEE. The CDR3 DNA sequence: TGTGCCAGCAGCTTGGAAGGGAGGACCACCGACGAGCAGTACTTC. This gives the protein CASSLEGRTTDEQYF.

The V call is TRBV19, the J call TRBJ1-1; the D is unclear. Germline-derived CDR1 and CDR2 are LNHDA and SQIVND (reference sequence). Trimming removed 0 bases from V and 5 bases from J, with 10 bases in between. CDR3 length equals 14 residues. CDR3 DNA sequence: TGTGCCAGTAGTATAGAGTGGAGGAAGACTGAAGCTTTCTTT. This encodes CASSIEWRKTEAFF.

The rearrangement uses TRBV7-2 and TRBJ2-1, with 7 bases matching TRBD2. CDR1 and CDR2 from the germline V gene are SGHTA and FQGNSA. This CDR3 is 16 amino acids long. Trimming took 0 bases from V and 7 from J; bases not matched to a gene: 9. The CDR3 region is CASSLASGLGGNEQFF. The CDR3 DNA sequence: TGTGCCAGCAGCTTAGCGAGCGGACTGGGGGGGAATGAGCAGTTCTTC.

This clone was seen only once. CDR3 sequence: CASSERSVLSYEQYF. For the CDR3, the DNA is TGCGCCAGCAGTGAAAGGAGTGTCTTATCCTACGAGCAGTACTTC. The chain uses TRBV10-2 and TRBJ2-7; D not certain. The V end was cut by 3 bases, the J end by 1 base, with 13 bases between. The V gene's germline CDR1 is WSHSY and CDR2 SAAADI. The CDR3 consists of 15 residues.

The chain couples TRBV27 to TRBJ1-6, with a weak D call TRBD1 (6 bases). The ends were cut back, 8 bases at V and 15 bases at J, with 20 bases in the middle. The CDR3 contains 13 residues. The V gene's germline CDR1 is MNHEY and CDR2 SMNVEV (reference sequence). The CDR3 sequence is CASHRQAQGLLHF. The CDR3, as DNA: TGTGCCAGCCACCGACAGGCTCAGGGTCTCCTCCACTTT.

This rearrangement joins TRBV7-9 to TRBJ1-5; 7 positions match TRBD1. Germline V lookup: CDR1 SEHNR, CDR2 FQNEAQ (reference sequence). After removal of 4 bases from V and 1 base from J, the junction contained 4 bases not matched to a gene. This CDR3 contains 15 residues. The CDR3 DNA is TGTGCCAGCAGCTCGGTGACAGGGAGCAATCAGCCCCAGCATTTT. It yields the protein CASSSVTGSNQPQHF. The whole variable domain, filled in from reference TRBV7-9 and TRBJ1-5, reads DTGVSQNPRHKITKRGQNVTFRCDPISEHNRLYWYRQTLGQGPEFLTYFQNEAQLEKSRLLSDRFSAERPKGSFSTLEIQRTEQGDSAMYLCASSSVTGSNQPQHFGDGTRLSIL.

This chain links TRBV2 with TRBJ2-7; D possibly corresponds to TRBD2 (5 bases). The length of the CDR3 is 14 residues. The V gene lost 11 bases and the J gene lost 0 bases, with 17 bases spanning the gap. Germline CDR1 is SNHLY and CDR2 is FYNNEI. CDR3 bases: TGTGCCGGGAGTAGAGGTACAAGCTCCTACGAGCAGTACTTC. Its translation: CAGSRGTSSYEQYF.

CDR3 DNA: TGTGCCAGTGTTGCAGGGAGGCTTGCTGAAGCTTTCTTT. This codes for CASVAGRLAEAFF. The rearrangement uses TRBV6-5 and TRBJ1-1, with D maybe TRBD1 (5 bases). Trimming took 9 bases from V and 6 from J, leaving 17 bases between them. Germline V gene data show CDR1 as MNHEY and CDR2 as SVGAGI. This CDR3 comprises 13 residues.

V usage is TRBV15 and J usage is TRBJ1-5, with unresolved D. The CDR3 extends over 15 amino acids. In germline, CDR1 is LNHNV, CDR2 YYDKDF (reference sequence). Between the trimmed V and J ends, which lost 2 bases and 0 bases, there was a span of 8 bases. CDR3 DNA: TGTGCCACCAGCAGATCCTGGGCTAGCAATCAGCCCCAGCATTTT. Amino acids: CATSRSWASNQPQHF. Combining the CDR3 with reference TRBV15 and TRBJ1-5 gives the whole variable domain DAMVIQNPRYQVTQFGKPVTLSCSQTLNHNVMYWYQQKSSQAPKLLFHYYDKDFNNEADTPDNFQSRRPNTSFCFLDIRSPGLGDTAMYLCATSRSWASNQPQHFGDGTRLSIL.

The chain employs TRBV15 and TRBJ2-3; TRBD2 agrees at 12 bases. Per germline, CDR1 LNHNV and CDR2 YYDKDF (reference sequence). The CDR3 totals 16 residues. After removal of 2 bases from V and 2 bases from J, the junction contained 2 bases not matched to a gene. This CDR3 reads CATSRRLAGATDTQYF. As DNA, the CDR3 is TGTGCCACCAGCAGAAGACTAGCGGGGGCCACAGATACGCAGTATTTT.

The CDR3 region is CASSLRGQALAKNIQYF. The CDR3 nucleotides are TGTGCCAGCAGTTTAAGAGGGCAGGCACTAGCCAAAAACATTCAGTACTTC. The V gene is TRBV27, the J gene TRBJ2-4, with D maybe TRBD2 (5 bases). V was trimmed by 2 bases and J by 0 bases, leaving 14 bases between them. Germline V gives CDR1 MNHEY, CDR2 SMNVEV (reference sequence). The length of the CDR3 is 17 residues.